The rows below give T cell receptor beta chains drawn from one sample of a study of blood T cell repertoires in COVID-19. TCRdb keeps only in-frame clones here, not all; method: immunoSEQ multiplex PCR. The sample has 130,000 to 150,000 clones; 85% to 90% are singletons. The specimen was peripheral blood. The origin of the receptors is a man over 45 who had recovered from COVID-19. CDR3s include the opening cysteine and the closing phenylalanine or tryptophan. A D gene is named only where the DNA matches it firmly. Clone size is stated in some rows and not others, as once, few, many or a class when expanded.

>-|TRBJ1-5|TRBV5-6|15|-
CASSLQGASNQPQHF
TGTGCCAGCAGCTTACAAGGGGCTAGCAATCAGCCCCAGCATTTT
>TRBD1|TRBJ2-2|TRBV27|16|-
CASSSFTGGYTGELFF
TGTGCCAGCAGTTCGTTCACAGGGGGCTACACCGGGGAGCTGTTTTTT
>TRBD1|TRBJ1-1|TRBV9|14|-
CASSPWTGGPEAFF
TGTGCCAGCAGCCCCTGGACAGGGGGGCCTGAAGCTTTCTTT
>-|TRBJ1-6|TRBV27|13|-
CASHANGNSPLHF
TGTGCCAGCCACGCTAACGGGAATTCACCCCTCCACTTT
>TRBD2|TRBJ2-5|TRBV7-7|14|-
CASSRSGGSETQYF
TGTGCCAGCAGCCGTAGCGGGGGGAGCGAGACCCAGTACTTC
>-|TRBJ1-2|TRBV12-5|14|-
CASGPSTVIYGYTF
TGTGCTAGTGGCCCATCTACAGTTATCTATGGCTACACCTTC
>TRBD1|TRBJ1-3|TRBV12-5|14|-
CASGPGQAGNTIYF
TGTGCTAGTGGTCCAGGACAGGCTGGAAACACCATATATTTT
>-|TRBJ1-1|TRBV5-1|15|-
CASSLGRDLNTEAFF
TGCGCCAGCAGCTTGGGCAGGGATCTGAACACTGAAGCTTTCTTT
>TRBD2|TRBJ2-3|TRBV30|15|-
CAWSPGGGEGYTQYF
TGTGCCTGGAGTCCTGGCGGGGGGGAAGGATATACGCAGTATTTT
>TRBD1|TRBJ1-5|TRBV19|15|-
CASSGPRTGGQPQHF
TGTGCCAGTAGTGGGCCCAGGACAGGGGGACAGCCCCAGCATTTT
>-|TRBJ2-1|TRBV5-1|15|-
CASSSFSGHIDEQFF
TGCGCCAGCAGCAGCTTTTCGGGACATATCGATGAGCAGTTCTTC
>-|TRBJ1-5|TRBV11-3|19|-
CASSLARKQAYLRNQPQHF
TGTGCCAGCAGCTTAGCCCGGAAGCAGGCCTATTTACGCAATCAGCCCCAGCATTTT
>TRBD1|TRBJ1-2|TRBV10-3|15|-
CAINAPHRDSYGYTF
TGTGCCATCAATGCCCCCCACCGGGACAGCTATGGCTACACCTTC
>-|TRBJ1-4|TRBV13|12|-
CATRRTNEKLFF
TGTGCCACCCGGAGGACTAATGAAAAACTGTTTTTT
>-|TRBJ2-7|TRBV7-2|15|-
CASSLALAASYEQYF
TGTGCCAGCAGCTTAGCGCTAGCAGCCTCCTACGAGCAGTACTTC
>-|TRBJ2-1|TRBV21-1|14|-
CASPSGPLYNEQFF
TGTGCCAGCCCCTCTGGGCCCCTTTACAATGAGCAGTTCTTC
>-|TRBJ2-1|TRBV27|14|-
CASSPSGTLYEQFF
TGTGCCAGCAGTCCCTCCGGGACATTATATGAGCAGTTCTTC
>-|TRBJ1-5|TRBV19|17|-
CASSIRPGVNSNQPQHF
TGTGCCAGTAGTATAAGGCCAGGGGTCAATAGCAATCAGCCCCAGCATTTT
>TRBD1|TRBJ1-3|TRBV7-7|15|-
CASSSDRGVGNTIYF
TGTGCCAGCAGCTCGGACAGGGGTGTGGGAAACACCATATATTTT
>TRBD1|TRBJ1-2|TRBV19|14|-
CASSGGDRGNRYTF
TGTGCCAGTAGCGGTGGGGACAGGGGGAATCGCTACACCTTC
>TRBD2|TRBJ2-3|TRBV18|15|-
CASSPIAGATDTQYF
TGTGCCAGCTCACCAATAGCGGGAGCCACAGATACGCAGTATTTT
>TRBD1|TRBJ1-1|TRBV4-1|13|few
CASRKTGDPEAFF
TGCGCCAGCAGAAAGACAGGGGACCCTGAAGCTTTCTTT
>-|TRBJ2-7|TRBV21-1|16|-
CASSKRRGPRVVEQYF
TGTGCCAGCAGCAAAAGAAGGGGCCCACGAGTGGTCGAGCAGTACTTC
>-|TRBJ2-2|TRBV27|14|-
CASSLQVNTGELFF
TGTGCCAGCAGTTTACAGGTGAACACCGGGGAGCTGTTTTTT
>-|TRBJ1-1|TRBV15|19|-
CATSRGRGAVNMMNTEAFF
TGTGCCACCAGCAGAGGTCGGGGGGCAGTGAACATGATGAACACTGAAGCTTTCTTT
>-|TRBJ2-7|TRBV18|13|-
CASSQGDIAEQYF
TGTGCCAGCTCACAAGGGGACATCGCCGAGCAGTACTTC
>-|TRBJ1-5|TRBV6-5|13|-
CASTEQVNQPQHF
TGTGCCAGCACCGAGCAGGTTAATCAGCCCCAGCATTTT
>-|TRBJ2-7|TRBV3-1/TRBV3-2|15|once
CASSQGVSGLDEQYF
TGTGCCAGCAGCCAAGGGGTTTCGGGACTCGACGAGCAGTACTTC